This passage covers 15 T cell receptor beta chains from one sample sequenced in a study of T cell changes during pregnancy in multiple sclerosis. Here immunoSEQ multiplex PCR was the method, and the copy in TCRdb shows in-frame clones only, minus some. There are about 39,000 clones in the sample; 90% to 95% occur only once, and around 0.33% lies in the top ten. Material: CD4+ T cells from peripheral blood mononuclear cells, obtained after pregnancy. The receptors shown here come from a female donor with multiple sclerosis, enrolled in a pregnancy study.

The rearrangement uses TRBV5-1 and TRBJ2-3, with D maybe TRBD2 (5 bases). Germline loops: CDR1 SGHRS, CDR2 YFSETQ. CDR3 length equals 16 residues. V lost 7 bases, J lost 1 base, and 19 bases lay in between. The CDR3 DNA sequence: TGCGCCAGCTCAAACCGGGCCGCGGAGGGCACAGATACGCAGTATTTT. This sequence encodes CASSNRAAEGTDTQYF. The variable domain in full, completed from reference TRBV5-1 and TRBJ2-3, reads KAGVTQTPRYLIKTRGQQVTLSCSPISGHRSVSWYQQTPGQGLQFLFEYFSETQRNKGNFPGRFSGRQFSNSRSEMNVSTLELGDSALYLCASSNRAAEGTDTQYFGPGTRLTVL.

The chain links TRBV12-5 to TRBJ2-2; 10 bases are shared with TRBD2. The length of the CDR3 is 17 residues. J gave up 3 bases and V 0 bases, and 4 bases lay outside the gene matches. Germline V gene lookup returns CDR1 LGHNT and CDR2 FRNRAP. CDR3 sequence reads: CASGLVELAGDTGELFF. The CDR3 DNA reads as TGTGCTAGTGGTTTGGTAGAGCTAGCGGGGGACACCGGGGAGCTGTTTTTT.

V is TRBV10-3 and J is TRBJ1-2; maybe TRBD1 (5 bases). The CDR3 runs 16 residues. Germline CDR1 and CDR2: ENHRY and SYGVKD. V gave up 4 bases and J gave up 0 bases, with 15 bases separating them. The DNA for the CDR3 is TGTGCCATCAGTGGGGCCGGGAGGGGTACTAACTATGGCTACACCTTC. It translates to CAISGAGRGTNYGYTF.

The chain is built from TRBV7-2 and TRBJ1-1; perhaps TRBD1 as D (6 bases). The V end was cut by 4 bases, the J end by 11 bases, with 17 bases between. CDR1 and CDR2 (germline): SGHTA, FQGNSA. This CDR3 is 13 amino acids long. For the CDR3, the DNA is TGTGCCAGCAGCTGGGGGGGCGCGGGGGGCGCTTTCTTT. It codes for CASSWGGAGGAFF.

The chain is built from TRBV19 and TRBJ1-6; 8 bases are a match to TRBD1. Germline V gene data show CDR1 as LNHDA and CDR2 as SQIVND (reference sequence). CDR3 length: 14 amino acids. V trimming: 2 bases; J trimming: 8 bases; junction bases outside the gene matches: 2. CDR3: CASSILDRDSPLHF. DNA of the CDR3: TGTGCCAGTAGTATACTGGACAGGGATTCACCCCTCCACTTT.

The chain is built from TRBV27 and TRBJ2-3, with TRBD2 matching 8 bases. The CDR3 spans 17 residues. V lost 4 bases and J lost 1; bases outside the gene matches: 10. Per germline, CDR1 MNHEY and CDR2 SMNVEV (reference sequence). CDR3 bases: TGTGCCAGCAGTTCGAAAAGGACTAGCCAGGGCACAGATACGCAGTATTTT. It specifies CASSSKRTSQGTDTQYF.

This chain joins TRBV5-1 and TRBJ1-5; D not resolved. The CDR3 contains 14 residues. The germline gives CDR1 SGHRS, CDR2 YFSETQ. V was clipped by 0 bases and J by 1 base, with 5 bases between them. CDR3 residues: CASSLESSNQPQHF. The DNA of the CDR3 is TGCGCCAGCAGCTTGGAATCGAGCAATCAGCCCCAGCATTTT.

The genes are TRBV15 and TRBJ2-5; 7 nucleotides agree with TRBD1. Germline V gene data show CDR1 as LNHNV and CDR2 as YYDKDF (reference sequence). This CDR3 is 14 amino acids long. V trimming: 4 bases; J trimming: 4 bases; junction bases outside the gene matches: 6. The CDR3 loop is CATSIRGGSETQYF. The CDR3 DNA is TGTGCCACCAGCATACGAGGGGGCTCAGAGACCCAGTACTTC.

This chain uses TRBV19 with TRBJ1-1; possibly TRBD1 for D (6 bases). Germline CDR1 and CDR2: LNHDA and SQIVND (reference sequence). The CDR3 has 17 amino acids. Trimming took 4 bases from V and 1 from J, leaving 19 bases between them. CDR3 protein: CASSTLTSGTRNTEAFF. The CDR3, as DNA: TGTGCCAGTAGTACACTGACCTCCGGGACACGGAACACTGAAGCTTTCTTT.

The gene calls are TRBV7-3 and TRBJ2-1; maybe TRBD1 (5 bases). Germline V lookup: CDR1 SGHTA, CDR2 FQGTGA. The CDR3 loop spans 13 amino acids. V lost 0 bases and J lost 9, with 9 bases in between. The CDR3 loop is CASSLTSRGEQFF. CDR3 in DNA: TGTGCCAGCAGCTTAACGTCAAGGGGTGAGCAGTTCTTC.

This rearrangement joins TRBV4-1 to TRBJ2-5; D gene ambiguous. The germline gives CDR1 MGHRA, CDR2 YSYEKL. V lost 4 bases and J 7 bases, leaving 13 bases between the germline ends. This CDR3 contains 13 residues. The DNA of the CDR3 is TGCGCCAGCAGCCGAAGTGAGCCCGGGACCCAGTACTTC. Its protein is CASSRSEPGTQYF.

The gene calls are TRBV5-8 and TRBJ1-5, with D unclear. V shed 2 bases and J shed 11 bases, with 14 bases lying between them. Germline CDR1 reads SGHTS; CDR2 reads YDEGEE. The length of the CDR3 is 13 residues. The chain's CDR3 is CASSFRGTLAQHF. Here the CDR3 DNA reads TGTGCCAGCAGCTTCCGGGGTACTTTGGCCCAGCATTTT.

The chain uses TRBV5-8 and TRBJ1-4; the D is unclear. The CDR3 has 15 amino acids. CDR1 is SGHTS, CDR2 YDEGEE, per germline. Trimming shortened V by 4 bases and J by 2 bases, and 12 bases separated the two germline ends. The CDR3 sequence: CASSPYLRTNEKLFF. Here the CDR3 DNA reads TGTGCCAGCAGCCCTTACTTGCGGACTAATGAAAAACTGTTTTTT.

The chain has TRBV9 and TRBJ1-1; unclear D gene. V lost 0 bases and J 0 bases, leaving 12 bases between the germline ends. This CDR3 is built from 16 residues. Per the germline V gene, CDR1 is SGDLS and CDR2 is YYNGEE. CDR3 in amino acids: CASSVEGTAVNTEAFF. The CDR3, as DNA: TGTGCCAGCAGCGTAGAGGGTACAGCGGTGAACACTGAAGCTTTCTTT.

V usage is TRBV6-5 and J usage is TRBJ1-2; 10 bases line up with TRBD1. The germline V gene encodes CDR1 MNHEY and CDR2 SVGAGI. The CDR3 runs to 14 residues. The ends lost 6 bases at V and 10 bases at J; junction bases unmatched: 11. CDR3 loop: CASRETGGGQDYTF. The CDR3 region has the DNA TGTGCCAGCAGAGAGACAGGGGGCGGTCAAGACTACACCTTC.